This T cell receptor (beta chain) was recorded in a study of blood T cell repertoires in COVID-19. Study details: From the United States, Italy and Spain came samples of acute and convalescent COVID-19.

Germline CDR1 and CDR2: MNHNS and SASEGT. The V and J ends lost 3 bases and 9 bases respectively, with 6 bases between them. This CDR3 region has 12 residues. The data were produced by immunoSEQ multiplex PCR, yet TCRdb's version contains in-frame clones alone and is incomplete. This sample has about 210,000 clones, with more than 75% found just once. The sequencing sample was made of peripheral blood. The chain couples TRBV6-1 to TRBJ1-6; D not resolved. This receptor was taken from an older woman with COVID-19, enrolled during active disease. In DNA form, the CDR3 reads TGTGCCAGCAGTGACCCGAGTTCACCCCTCCACTTT. Translating gives CASSDPSSPLHF.